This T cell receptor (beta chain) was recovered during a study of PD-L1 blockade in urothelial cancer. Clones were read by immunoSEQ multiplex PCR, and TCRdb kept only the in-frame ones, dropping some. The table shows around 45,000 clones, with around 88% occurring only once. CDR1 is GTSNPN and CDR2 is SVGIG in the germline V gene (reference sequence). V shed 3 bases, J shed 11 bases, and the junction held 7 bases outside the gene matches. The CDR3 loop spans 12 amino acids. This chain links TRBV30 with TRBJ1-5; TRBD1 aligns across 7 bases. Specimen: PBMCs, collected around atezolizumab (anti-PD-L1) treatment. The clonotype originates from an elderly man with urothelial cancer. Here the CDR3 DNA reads TGTGCCTGGAGCATAGAAACAGGGGCCCAGCATTTT. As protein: CAWSIETGAQHF.